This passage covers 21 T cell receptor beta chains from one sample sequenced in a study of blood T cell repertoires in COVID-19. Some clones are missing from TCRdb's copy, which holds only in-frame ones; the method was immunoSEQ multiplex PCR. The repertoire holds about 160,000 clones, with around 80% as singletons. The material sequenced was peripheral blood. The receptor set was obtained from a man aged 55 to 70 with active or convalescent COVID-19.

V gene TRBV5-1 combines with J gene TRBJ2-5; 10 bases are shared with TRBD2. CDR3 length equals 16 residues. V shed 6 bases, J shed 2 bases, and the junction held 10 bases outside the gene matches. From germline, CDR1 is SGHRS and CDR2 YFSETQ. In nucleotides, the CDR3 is TGCGCCAGCAATCAGGCTAGCGGGGGAGTACAAGAGACCCAGTACTTC. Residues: CASNQASGGVQETQYF.

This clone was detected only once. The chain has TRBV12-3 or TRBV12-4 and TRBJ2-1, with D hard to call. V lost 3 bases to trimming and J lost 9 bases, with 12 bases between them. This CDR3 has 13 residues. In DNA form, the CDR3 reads TGTGCCAGCAGTTTCGCTCAACTCTCTGAGCAGTTCTTC. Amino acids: CASSFAQLSEQFF.

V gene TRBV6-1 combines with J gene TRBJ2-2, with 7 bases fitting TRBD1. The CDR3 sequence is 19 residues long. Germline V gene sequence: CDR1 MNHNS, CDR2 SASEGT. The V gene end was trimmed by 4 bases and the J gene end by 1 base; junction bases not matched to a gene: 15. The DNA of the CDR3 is TGTGCCAGCAGTGGCCCAGGGGGTCGGATAACACAGAACACCGGGGAGCTGTTTTTT. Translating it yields CASSGPGGRITQNTGELFF.

CDR3: CASKLTGGNGYTF. The CDR3 region has the DNA TGTGCCAGCAAATTGACAGGGGGAAATGGCTACACCTTC. The chain employs TRBV6-5 and TRBJ1-2; 9 bases agree with TRBD1. V gave up 7 bases and J gave up 6 bases; unmatched junction bases: 6. The germline V gene encodes CDR1 MNHEY and CDR2 SVGAGI. The CDR3 totals 13 residues.

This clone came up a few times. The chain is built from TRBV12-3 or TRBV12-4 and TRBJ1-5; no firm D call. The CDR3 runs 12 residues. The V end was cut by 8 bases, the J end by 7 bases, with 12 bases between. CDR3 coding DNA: TGTGCCAGCTCCTGGGCAGAACAGCCCCAGCATTTT. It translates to CASSWAEQPQHF.

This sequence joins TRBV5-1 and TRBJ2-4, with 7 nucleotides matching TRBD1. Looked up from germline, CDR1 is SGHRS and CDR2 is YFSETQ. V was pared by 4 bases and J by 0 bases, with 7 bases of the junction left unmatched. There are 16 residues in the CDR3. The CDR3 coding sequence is TGCGCCAGCAGCGGGGGACAGTCCTCAGCCAAAAACATTCAGTACTTC. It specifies CASSGGQSSAKNIQYF.

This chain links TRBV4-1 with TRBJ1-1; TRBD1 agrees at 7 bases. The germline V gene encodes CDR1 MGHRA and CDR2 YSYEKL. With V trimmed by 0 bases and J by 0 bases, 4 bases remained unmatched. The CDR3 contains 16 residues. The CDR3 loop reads CASSQDGQGVNTEAFF. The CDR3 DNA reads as TGCGCCAGCAGCCAAGATGGGCAGGGGGTGAACACTGAAGCTTTCTTT.

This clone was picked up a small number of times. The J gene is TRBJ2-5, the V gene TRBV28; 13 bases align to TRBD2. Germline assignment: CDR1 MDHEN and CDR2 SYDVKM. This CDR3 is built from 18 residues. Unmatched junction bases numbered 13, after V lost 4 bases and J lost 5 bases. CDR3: CASSYGTSGIGGRETQYF. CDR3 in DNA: TGTGCCAGCAGTTACGGGACTAGCGGGATAGGGGGGAGGGAGACCCAGTACTTC. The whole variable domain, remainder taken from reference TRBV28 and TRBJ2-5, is DVKVTQSSRYLVKRTGEKVFLECVQDMDHENMFWYRQDPGLGLRLIYFSYDVKMKEKGDIPEGYSVSREKKERFSLILESASTNQTSMYLCASSYGTSGIGGRETQYFGPGTRLLVL.

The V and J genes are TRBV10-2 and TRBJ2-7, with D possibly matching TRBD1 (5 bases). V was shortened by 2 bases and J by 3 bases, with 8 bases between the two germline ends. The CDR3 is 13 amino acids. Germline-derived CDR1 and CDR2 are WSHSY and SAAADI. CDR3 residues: CASSEGAGYEQYF. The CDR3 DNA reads TGCGCCAGCAGTGAGGGGGCCGGCTACGAGCAGTACTTC.

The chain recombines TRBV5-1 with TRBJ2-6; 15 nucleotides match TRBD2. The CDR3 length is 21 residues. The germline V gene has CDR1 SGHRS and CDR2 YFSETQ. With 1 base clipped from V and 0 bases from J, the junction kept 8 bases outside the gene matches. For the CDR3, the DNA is TGCGCCAGCAGCTTGTTAGGGACTAGCGGGGGGAAAAGCTCTGGGGCCAACGTCCTGACTTTC. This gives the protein CASSLLGTSGGKSSGANVLTF.

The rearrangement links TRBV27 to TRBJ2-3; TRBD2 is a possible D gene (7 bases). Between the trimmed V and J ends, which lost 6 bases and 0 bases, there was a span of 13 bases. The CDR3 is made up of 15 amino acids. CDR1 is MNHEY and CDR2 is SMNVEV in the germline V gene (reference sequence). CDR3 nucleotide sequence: TGTGCCAGCAGAGTCGGGGGGCCTAGCACAGATACGCAGTATTTT. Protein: CASRVGGPSTDTQYF.

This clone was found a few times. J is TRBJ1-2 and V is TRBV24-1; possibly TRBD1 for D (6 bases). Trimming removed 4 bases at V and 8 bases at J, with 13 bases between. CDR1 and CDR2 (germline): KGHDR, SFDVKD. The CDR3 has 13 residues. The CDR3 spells CATSDPDSSGYTF. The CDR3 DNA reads TGTGCCACCAGTGACCCGGACAGCTCCGGCTACACCTTC.

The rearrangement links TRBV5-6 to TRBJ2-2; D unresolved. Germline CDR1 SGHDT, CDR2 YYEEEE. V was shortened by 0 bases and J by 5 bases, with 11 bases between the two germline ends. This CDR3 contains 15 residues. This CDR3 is CASSLGPEATGELFF. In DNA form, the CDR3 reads TGTGCCAGCAGCTTGGGTCCGGAAGCGACCGGGGAGCTGTTTTTT.

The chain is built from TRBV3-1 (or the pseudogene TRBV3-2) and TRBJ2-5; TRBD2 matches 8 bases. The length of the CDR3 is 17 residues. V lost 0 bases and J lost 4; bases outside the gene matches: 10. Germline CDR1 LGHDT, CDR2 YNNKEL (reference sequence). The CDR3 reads CASSQDLIGRGRETQYF. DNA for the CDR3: TGTGCCAGCAGCCAAGATCTAATCGGGAGGGGGAGAGAGACCCAGTACTTC.

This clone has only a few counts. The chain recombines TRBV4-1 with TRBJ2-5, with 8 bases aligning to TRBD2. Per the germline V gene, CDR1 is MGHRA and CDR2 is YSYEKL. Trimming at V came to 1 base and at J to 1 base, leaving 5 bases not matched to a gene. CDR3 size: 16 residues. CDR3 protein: CASSQAVAGLQETQYF. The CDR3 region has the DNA TGCGCCAGCAGCCAAGCCGTAGCGGGGCTCCAAGAGACCCAGTACTTC.

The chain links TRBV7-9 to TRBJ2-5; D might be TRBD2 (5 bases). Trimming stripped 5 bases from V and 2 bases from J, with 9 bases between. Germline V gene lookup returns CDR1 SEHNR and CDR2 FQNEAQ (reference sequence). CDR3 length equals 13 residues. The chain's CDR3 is CASSTGKQETQYF. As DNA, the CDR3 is TGTGCCAGCAGCACCGGGAAACAAGAGACCCAGTACTTC.

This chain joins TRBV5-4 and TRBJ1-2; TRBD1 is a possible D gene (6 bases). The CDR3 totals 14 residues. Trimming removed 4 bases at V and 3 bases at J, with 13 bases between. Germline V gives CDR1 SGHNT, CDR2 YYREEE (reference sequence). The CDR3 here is CASSPQGTDYGYTF. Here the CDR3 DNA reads TGTGCCAGCAGCCCACAGGGTACCGACTATGGCTACACCTTC.

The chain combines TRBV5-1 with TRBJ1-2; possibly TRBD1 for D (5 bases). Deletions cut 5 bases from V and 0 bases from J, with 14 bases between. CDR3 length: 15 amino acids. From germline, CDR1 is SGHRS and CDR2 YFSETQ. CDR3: CASRAPGRANYGYTF. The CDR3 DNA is TGCGCCAGCAGAGCCCCAGGGCGTGCTAACTATGGCTACACCTTC.

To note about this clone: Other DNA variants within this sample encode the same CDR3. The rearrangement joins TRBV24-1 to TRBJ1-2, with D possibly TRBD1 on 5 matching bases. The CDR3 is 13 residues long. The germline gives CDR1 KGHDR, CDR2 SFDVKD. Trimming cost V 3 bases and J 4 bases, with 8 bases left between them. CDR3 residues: CATSDGGTYGYTF. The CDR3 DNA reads TGTGCCACCAGTGATGGGGGGACCTATGGCTACACCTTC.

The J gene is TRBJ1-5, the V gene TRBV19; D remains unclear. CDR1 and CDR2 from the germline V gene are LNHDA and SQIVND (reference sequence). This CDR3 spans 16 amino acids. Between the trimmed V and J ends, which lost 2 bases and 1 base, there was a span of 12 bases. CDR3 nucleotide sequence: TGTGCCAGTAGTATAAAGACGTGGGCCAGCAATCAGCCCCAGCATTTT. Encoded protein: CASSIKTWASNQPQHF.

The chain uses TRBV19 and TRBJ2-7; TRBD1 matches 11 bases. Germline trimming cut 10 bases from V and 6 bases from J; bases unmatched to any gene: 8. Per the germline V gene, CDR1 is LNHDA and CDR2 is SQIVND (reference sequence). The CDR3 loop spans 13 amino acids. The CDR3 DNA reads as TGTGCCACCTCTCCGGGACAGGGGGGCGAGCAGTACTTC. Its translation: CATSPGQGGEQYF.